This TCR beta chain comes out of a study of T-cell reconstitution after alpha-beta-depleted transplantation in children. Study-level findings and limits: Newly produced T cells mostly accounted for T-cell counts and diversity one year post-transplant. Where alpha-beta T cells came from about two months after transplant was reportedly several hundred expanded graft clones. Surviving recipient T cells and thymic progenitors produced the high day-60 TCRbeta diversity seen in some patients.

This clonotype is classed as medium-sized. Its antigen remains unknown. A library of TCRbeta sequences, prepared with unique molecular identifiers, was generated. A single record per CDR3 protein comes from TCRdb applying MiXCR to the PCR reads. The sample has about 18,000 distinct CDR3 sequences; approximately 5.2% are singletons. V gave up 2 bases and J gave up 4 bases, with 12 bases separating them. From germline, CDR1 is LGHNA and CDR2 YNFKEQ. CDR3 size: 14 residues. The chain has TRBV4-2 and TRBJ2-7; D is ambiguous. The sample in question was PBMCs, obtained before TCRalphabeta/CD19-depleted stem cell transplant. The sequence derives from a boy aged 10-17 years with acute lymphoblastic leukemia, due to receive a stem cell transplant. CDR3 protein: CASSQLGNLYEQYF. CDR3 coding DNA: TGTGCCAGCAGCCAACTAGGTAATTTGTACGAGCAGTACTTC.